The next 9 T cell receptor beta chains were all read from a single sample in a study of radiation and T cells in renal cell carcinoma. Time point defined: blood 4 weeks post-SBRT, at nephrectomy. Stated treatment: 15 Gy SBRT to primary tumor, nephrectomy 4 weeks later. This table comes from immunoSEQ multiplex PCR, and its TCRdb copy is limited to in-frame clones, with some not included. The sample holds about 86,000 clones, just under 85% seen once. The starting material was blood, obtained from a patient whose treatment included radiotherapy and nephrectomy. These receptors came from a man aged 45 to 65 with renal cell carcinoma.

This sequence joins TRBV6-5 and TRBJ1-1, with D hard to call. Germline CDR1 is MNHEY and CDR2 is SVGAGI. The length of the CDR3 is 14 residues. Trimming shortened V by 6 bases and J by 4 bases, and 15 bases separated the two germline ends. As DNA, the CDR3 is TGTGCCAGCAGCGCCTTTGAGGAGGGCACTGAAGCTTTCTTT. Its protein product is CASSAFEEGTEAFF.

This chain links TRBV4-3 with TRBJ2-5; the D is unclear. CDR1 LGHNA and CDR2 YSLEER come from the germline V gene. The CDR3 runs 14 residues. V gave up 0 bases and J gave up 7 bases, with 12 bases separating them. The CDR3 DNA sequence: TGCGCCAGCAGCCAAGAGGCCAAATCGGGGACCCAGTACTTC. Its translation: CASSQEAKSGTQYF.

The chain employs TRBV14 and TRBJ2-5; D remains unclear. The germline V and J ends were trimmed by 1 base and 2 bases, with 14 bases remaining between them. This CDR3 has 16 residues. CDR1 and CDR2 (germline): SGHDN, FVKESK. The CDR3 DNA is TGTGCCAGCAGCCAAGTGGGCGGTCACCCACAAGAGACCCAGTACTTC. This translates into CASSQVGGHPQETQYF.

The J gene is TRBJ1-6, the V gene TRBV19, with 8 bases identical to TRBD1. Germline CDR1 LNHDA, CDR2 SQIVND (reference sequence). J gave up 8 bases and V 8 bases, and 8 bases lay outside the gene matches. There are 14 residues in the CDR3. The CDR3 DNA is TGTGCCAGTCGCCCGACAGGGGTAGATTCACCCCTCCACTTT. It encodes CASRPTGVDSPLHF.

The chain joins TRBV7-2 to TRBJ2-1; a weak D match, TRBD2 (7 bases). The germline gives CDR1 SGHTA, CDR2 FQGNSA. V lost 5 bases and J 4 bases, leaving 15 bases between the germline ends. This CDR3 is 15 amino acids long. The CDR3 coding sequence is TGTGCCAGCAGCCTAACTGAGGGGGGGTACAATGAGCAGTTCTTC. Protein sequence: CASSLTEGGYNEQFF.

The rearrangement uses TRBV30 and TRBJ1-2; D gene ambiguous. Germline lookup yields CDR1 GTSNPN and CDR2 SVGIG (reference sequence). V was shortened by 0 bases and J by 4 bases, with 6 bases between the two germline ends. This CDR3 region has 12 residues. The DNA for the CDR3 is TGTGCCTGGAGTGTTCAGTCCTATGGCTACACCTTC. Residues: CAWSVQSYGYTF.

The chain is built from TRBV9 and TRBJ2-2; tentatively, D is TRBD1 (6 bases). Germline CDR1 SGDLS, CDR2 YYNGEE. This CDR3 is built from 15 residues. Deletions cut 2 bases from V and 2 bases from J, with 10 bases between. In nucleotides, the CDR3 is TGTGCCAGCAGCGTCAGGGGAGCAAACACCGGGGAGCTGTTTTTT. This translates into CASSVRGANTGELFF.

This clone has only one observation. The CDR3 region is CASSQDPGGSIYEQYF. CDR3 bases: TGCGCCAGCAGCCAAGACCCAGGGGGCTCGATCTACGAGCAGTACTTC. The gene calls are TRBV4-1 and TRBJ2-7; TRBD1 aligns across 8 bases. Germline assignment: CDR1 MGHRA and CDR2 YSYEKL. Trimming removed 0 bases from V and 3 bases from J; junction bases left unmatched: 7. The CDR3 covers 16 residues.

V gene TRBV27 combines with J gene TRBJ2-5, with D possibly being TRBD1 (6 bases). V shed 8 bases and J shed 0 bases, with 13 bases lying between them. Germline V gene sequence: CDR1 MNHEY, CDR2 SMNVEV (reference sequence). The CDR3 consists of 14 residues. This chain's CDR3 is CASGGTPYQETQYF. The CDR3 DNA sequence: TGTGCCAGCGGTGGGACACCGTACCAAGAGACCCAGTACTTC.